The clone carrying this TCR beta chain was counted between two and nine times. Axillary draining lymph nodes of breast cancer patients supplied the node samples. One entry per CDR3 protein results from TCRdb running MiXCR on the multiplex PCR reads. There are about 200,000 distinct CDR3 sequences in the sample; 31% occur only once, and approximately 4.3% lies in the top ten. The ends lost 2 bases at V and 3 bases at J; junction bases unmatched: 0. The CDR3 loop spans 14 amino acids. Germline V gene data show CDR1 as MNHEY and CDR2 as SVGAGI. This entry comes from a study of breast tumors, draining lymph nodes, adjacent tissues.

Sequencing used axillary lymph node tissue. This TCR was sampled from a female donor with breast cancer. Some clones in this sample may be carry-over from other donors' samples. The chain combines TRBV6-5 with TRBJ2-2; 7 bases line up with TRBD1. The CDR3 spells CASSYRGHTGELFF. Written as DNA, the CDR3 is TGTGCCAGCAGTTACAGGGGGCACACCGGGGAGCTGTTTTTT.